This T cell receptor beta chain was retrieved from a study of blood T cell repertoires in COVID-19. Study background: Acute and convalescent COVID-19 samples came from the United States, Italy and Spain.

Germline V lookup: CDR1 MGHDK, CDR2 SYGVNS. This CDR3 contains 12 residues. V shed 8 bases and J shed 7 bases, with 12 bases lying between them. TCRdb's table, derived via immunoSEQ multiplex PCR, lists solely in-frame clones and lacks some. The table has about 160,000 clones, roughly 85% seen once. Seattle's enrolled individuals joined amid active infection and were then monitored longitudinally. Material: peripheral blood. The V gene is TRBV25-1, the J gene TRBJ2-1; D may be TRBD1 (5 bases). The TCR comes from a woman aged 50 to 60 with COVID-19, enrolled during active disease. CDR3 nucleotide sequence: TGTGCCAGCCGGCAGGGATGGAATGAGCAGTTCTTC. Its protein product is CASRQGWNEQFF.